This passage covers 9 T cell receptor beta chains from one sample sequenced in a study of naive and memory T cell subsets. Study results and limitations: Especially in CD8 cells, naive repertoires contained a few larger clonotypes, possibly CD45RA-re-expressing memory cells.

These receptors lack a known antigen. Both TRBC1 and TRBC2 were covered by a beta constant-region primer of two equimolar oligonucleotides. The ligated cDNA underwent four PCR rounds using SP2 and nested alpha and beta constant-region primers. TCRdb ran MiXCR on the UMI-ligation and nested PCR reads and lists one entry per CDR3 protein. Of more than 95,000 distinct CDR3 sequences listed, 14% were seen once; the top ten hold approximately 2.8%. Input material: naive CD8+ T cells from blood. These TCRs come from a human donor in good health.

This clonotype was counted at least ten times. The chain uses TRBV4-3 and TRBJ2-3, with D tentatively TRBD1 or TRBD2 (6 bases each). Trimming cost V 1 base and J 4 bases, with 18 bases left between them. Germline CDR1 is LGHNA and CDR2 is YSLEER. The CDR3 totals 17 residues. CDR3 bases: TGCGCCAGCAGCCAAGTCGACGGGGGCTACCTCGCAGATACGCAGTATTTT. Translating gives CASSQVDGGYLADTQYF.

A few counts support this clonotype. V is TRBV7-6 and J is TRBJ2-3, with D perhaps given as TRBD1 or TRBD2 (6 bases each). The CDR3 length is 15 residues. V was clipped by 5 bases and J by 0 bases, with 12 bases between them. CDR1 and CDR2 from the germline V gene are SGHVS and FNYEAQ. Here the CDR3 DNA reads TGTGCCAGCAGCCAGACGGGGGCTAGCACAGATACGCAGTATTTT. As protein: CASSQTGASTDTQYF.

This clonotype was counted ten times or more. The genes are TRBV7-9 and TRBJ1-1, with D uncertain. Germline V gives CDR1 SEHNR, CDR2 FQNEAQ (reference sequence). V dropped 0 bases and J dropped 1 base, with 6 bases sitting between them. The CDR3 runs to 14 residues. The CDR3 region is CASSLATANTEAFF. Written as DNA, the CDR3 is TGTGCCAGCAGCTTAGCCACAGCGAACACTGAAGCTTTCTTT.

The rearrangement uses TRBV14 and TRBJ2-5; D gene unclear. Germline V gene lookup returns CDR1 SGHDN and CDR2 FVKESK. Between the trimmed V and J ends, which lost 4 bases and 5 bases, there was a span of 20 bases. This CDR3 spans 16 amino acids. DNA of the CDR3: TGTGCCAGCAGCCCGAACCCGACCAACTCGAGGGAGACCCAGTACTTC. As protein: CASSPNPTNSRETQYF.

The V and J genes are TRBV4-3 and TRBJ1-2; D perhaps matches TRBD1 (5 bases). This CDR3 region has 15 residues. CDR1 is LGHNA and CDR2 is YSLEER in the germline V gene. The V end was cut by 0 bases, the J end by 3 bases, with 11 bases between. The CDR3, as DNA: TGCGCCAGCAGCCAAGACGAGGACATCCACTATGGCTACACCTTC. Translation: CASSQDEDIHYGYTF.

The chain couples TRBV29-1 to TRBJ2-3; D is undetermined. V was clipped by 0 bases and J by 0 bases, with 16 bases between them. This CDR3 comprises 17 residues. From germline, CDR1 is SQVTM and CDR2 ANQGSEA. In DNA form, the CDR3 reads TGCAGCGTTGAAGATTGGATAGTGGGAACTAGCACAGATACGCAGTATTTT. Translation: CSVEDWIVGTSTDTQYF.

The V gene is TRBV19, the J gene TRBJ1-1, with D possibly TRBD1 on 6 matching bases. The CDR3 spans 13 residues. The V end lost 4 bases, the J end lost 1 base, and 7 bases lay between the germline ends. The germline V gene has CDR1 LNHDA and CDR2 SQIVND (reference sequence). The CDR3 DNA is TGTGCCAGTAGTACACAGGGGAACACTGAAGCTTTCTTT. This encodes CASSTQGNTEAFF.

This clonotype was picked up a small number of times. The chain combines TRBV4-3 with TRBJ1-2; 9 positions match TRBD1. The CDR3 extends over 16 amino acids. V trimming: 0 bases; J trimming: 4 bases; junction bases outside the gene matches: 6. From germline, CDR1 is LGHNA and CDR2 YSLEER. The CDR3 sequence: CASSQDNRGPGYGYTF. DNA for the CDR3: TGCGCCAGCAGCCAAGATAACAGGGGGCCGGGCTATGGCTACACCTTC.

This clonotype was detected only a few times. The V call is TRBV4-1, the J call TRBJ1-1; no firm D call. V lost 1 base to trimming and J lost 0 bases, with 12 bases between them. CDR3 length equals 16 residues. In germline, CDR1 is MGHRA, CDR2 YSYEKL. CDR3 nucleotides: TGCGCCAGCAGCCAAGCTAGAAAGGTTATGAACACTGAAGCTTTCTTT. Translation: CASSQARKVMNTEAFF.